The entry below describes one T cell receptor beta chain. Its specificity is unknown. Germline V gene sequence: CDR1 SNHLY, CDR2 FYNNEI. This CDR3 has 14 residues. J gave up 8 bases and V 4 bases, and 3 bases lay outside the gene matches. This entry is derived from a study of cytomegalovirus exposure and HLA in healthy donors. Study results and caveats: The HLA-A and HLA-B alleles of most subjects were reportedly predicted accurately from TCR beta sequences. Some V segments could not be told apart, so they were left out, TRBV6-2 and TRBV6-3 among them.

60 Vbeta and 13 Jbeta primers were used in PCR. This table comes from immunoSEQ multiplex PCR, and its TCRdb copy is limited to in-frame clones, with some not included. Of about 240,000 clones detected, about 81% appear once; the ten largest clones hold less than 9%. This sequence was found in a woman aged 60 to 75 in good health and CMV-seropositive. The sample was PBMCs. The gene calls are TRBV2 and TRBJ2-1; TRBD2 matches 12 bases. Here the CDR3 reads CASSATSGRDEQFF. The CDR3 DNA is TGTGCCAGCAGTGCGACTAGCGGGAGAGATGAGCAGTTCTTC.